Below, one T cell receptor beta chain is given with its context. Authors' processing steps: Reference gene primer amplification yielded estimated nucleated cell counts. Assay used: immunoSEQ multiplex PCR; TCRdb lists only in-frame clones, some missing. D and trimming come from the DNA, and the V and J calls and clone size come from that table. The table records roughly 120,000 clones, around 90% of them present only once. This sample was taken from a study of blood T cell repertoires in COVID-19. Looking at the study overall: Specimens from acute and convalescent COVID-19 originated in the United States, Italy and Spain.

Specimen: peripheral blood. The TCR sequence derives from a man in his forties or fifties with COVID-19, enrolled during active disease.

The CDR3 is CASRGASTDTQYF. CDR3 DNA: TGTGCCAGCAGAGGGGCCTCCACAGATACGCAGTATTTT. The rearrangement uses TRBV9 and TRBJ2-3, with D possibly being TRBD1 (5 bases). V lost 5 bases and J 2 bases, leaving 9 bases between the germline ends. The CDR3 has 13 amino acids. Looked up from germline, CDR1 is SGDLS and CDR2 is YYNGEE.